This T cell receptor beta chain was identified in a study of human T cells and chemical hapten exposure. Study summary: The study sensitized with 2% DPC on a 2 cm by 2 cm patch of upper inner arm skin. Patients, a majority of them female, were diagnosed with alopecia areata, totalis or universalis. Per-sample TCR yields varied mainly from small pooled library volume differences.

Via MiXCR, TCRdb re-called the RACE reads, giving one row per CDR3 protein. Among roughly 380,000 distinct CDR3 sequences listed, 5% to 6.5% were seen once. This clonotype was seen only a few times. Its specificity is not known. Findings and caveats of the study: Donor immune responses may differ from healthy people's, since all donors had alopecia.

Documented time point: pre-sensitization, week 0. Noted treatment: therapeutic diphenylcyclopropenone sensitization with weekly scalp DPC. Trimming removed 5 bases from V and 5 bases from J; junction bases left unmatched: 11. CDR1 and CDR2 from the germline V gene are SEHNR and FQNEAQ (reference sequence). This CDR3 contains 15 residues. The rearrangement joins TRBV7-9 to TRBJ2-5, with 7 bases lining up with TRBD2. Sequenced material: whole blood, taken in connection with sensitization to the hapten diphenylcyclopropenone (DPC). This receptor was obtained from a woman aged 50 to 60 with alopecia areata. Some clones in this sample may be carry-over from other donors' samples. CDR3 residues: CASSPPMGGKETQYF. CDR3 nucleotides: TGTGCCAGCAGCCCCCCCATGGGGGGGAAGGAGACCCAGTACTTC.